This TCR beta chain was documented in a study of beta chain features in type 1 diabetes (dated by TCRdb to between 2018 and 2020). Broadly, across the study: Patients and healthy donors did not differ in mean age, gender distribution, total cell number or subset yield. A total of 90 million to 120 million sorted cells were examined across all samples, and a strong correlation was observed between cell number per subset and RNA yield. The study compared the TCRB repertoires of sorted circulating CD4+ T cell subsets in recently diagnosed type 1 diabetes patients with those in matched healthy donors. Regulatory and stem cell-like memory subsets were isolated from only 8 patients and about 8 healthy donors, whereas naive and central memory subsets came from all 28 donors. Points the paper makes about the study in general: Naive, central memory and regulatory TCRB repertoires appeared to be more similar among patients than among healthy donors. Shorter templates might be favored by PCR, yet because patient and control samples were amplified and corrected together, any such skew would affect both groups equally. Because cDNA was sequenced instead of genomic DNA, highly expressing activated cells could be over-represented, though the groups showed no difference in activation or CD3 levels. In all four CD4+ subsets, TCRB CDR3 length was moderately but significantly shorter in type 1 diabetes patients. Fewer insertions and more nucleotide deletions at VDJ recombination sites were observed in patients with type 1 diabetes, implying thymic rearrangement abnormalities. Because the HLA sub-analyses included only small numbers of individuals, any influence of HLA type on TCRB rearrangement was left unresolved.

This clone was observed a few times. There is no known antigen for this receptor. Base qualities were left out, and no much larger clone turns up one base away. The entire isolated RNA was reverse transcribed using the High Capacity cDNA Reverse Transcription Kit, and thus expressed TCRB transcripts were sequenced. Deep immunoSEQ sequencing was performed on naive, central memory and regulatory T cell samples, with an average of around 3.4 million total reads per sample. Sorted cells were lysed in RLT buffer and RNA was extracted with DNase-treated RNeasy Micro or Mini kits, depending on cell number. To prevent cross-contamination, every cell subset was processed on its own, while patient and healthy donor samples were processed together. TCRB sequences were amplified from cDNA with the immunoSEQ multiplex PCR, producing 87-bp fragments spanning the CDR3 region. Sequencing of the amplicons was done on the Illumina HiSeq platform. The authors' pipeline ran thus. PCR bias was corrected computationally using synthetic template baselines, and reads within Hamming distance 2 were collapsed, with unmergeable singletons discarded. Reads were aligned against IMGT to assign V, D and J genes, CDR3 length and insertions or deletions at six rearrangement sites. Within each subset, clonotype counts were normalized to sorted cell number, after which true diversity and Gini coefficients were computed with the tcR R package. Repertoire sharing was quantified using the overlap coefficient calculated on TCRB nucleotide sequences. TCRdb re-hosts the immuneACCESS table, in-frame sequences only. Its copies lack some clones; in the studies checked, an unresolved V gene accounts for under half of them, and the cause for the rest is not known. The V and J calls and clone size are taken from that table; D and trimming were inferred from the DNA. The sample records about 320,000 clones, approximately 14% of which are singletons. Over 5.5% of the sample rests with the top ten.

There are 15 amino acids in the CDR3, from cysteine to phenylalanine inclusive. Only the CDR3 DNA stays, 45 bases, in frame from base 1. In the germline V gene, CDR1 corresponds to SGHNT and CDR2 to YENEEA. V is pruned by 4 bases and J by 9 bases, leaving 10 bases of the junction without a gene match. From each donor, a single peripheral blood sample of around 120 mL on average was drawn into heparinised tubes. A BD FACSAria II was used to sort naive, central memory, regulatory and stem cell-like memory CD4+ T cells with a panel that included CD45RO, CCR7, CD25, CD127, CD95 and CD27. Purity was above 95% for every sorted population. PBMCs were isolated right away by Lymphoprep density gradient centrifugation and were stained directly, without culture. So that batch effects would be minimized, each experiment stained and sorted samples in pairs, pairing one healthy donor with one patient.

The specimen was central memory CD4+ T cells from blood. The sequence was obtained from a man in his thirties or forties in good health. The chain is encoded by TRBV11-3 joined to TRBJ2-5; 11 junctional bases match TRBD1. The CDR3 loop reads CASSSGTGGRGAQYF. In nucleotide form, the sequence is TGTGCCAGCAGCTCAGGGACAGGGGGGCGCGGAGCCCAGTACTTC.